The sequence of this TCR beta chain was determined in a study of CD8+ T cells in alopecia areata. The wider study: Administration of oral tofacitinib to treated patients was at 5 to 10 mg twice daily. The study gave tofacitinib for 6 to 18 months, then 6 months off drug.

There are 12 residues in the CDR3. Germline V gives CDR1 LNHDA, CDR2 SQIVND (reference sequence). Trimming stripped 3 bases from V and 7 bases from J, with 6 bases between. Extracted RNA was reverse transcribed, and the resulting cDNA served as sequencing template. Produced via immunoSEQ multiplex PCR; TCRdb's table is partial and in-frame only. In the table there are over 85,000 clones, 41% of which are singletons. This clone showed up just a few times. What was sequenced was CD4+ T cells sorted from blood. This TCR was sampled from a human donor with alopecia areata. V usage is TRBV19 and J usage is TRBJ2-2, with no clear D. The DNA for the CDR3 is TGTGCCAGTAGTATCGGCTACGGGGAGCTGTTTTTT. Amino acids: CASSIGYGELFF.